This TCR beta chain was observed in a study of CD8 T cells in Susac syndrome. Study-level background: Patients with Susac syndrome were therapy-naive, treated with corticosteroids, or treated with intravenous immunoglobulin alone when blood was collected.

This clonotype was observed a few times. Trimming pared 0 bases from V and 1 base from J, leaving 5 bases between. Germline V gene data show CDR1 as SGDLS and CDR2 as YYNGEE. The CDR3 runs to 14 residues. Random hexamers primed reverse transcription of about 0.45 to 1 ug RNA. The method of amplification for TCR beta CDR3 was immunoSEQ multiplex PCR, covering 54 Vbeta and 13 Jbeta. In TCRdb, the immunoSEQ multiplex PCR reads were re-called with MiXCR into one record per CDR3 protein. This sample has over 100,000 distinct CDR3 sequences, with about 94% found just once. The J gene is TRBJ2-1, the V gene TRBV9; D not resolved. The source material was CD8+ T cells from PBMCs. This receptor was obtained from a human donor with Susac syndrome. This chain's CDR3 is CASSVGGSYNEQFF. CDR3 sequence (DNA): TGTGCCAGCAGCGTAGGCGGATCCTACAATGAGCAGTTCTTC. The full variable domain, with the rest looked up from reference TRBV9 and TRBJ2-1, is DSGVTQTPKHLITATGQRVTLRCSPRSGDLSVYWYQQSLDQGLQFLIQYYNGEERAKGNILERFSAQQFPDLHSELNLSSLELGDSALYFCASSVGGSYNEQFFGPGTRLTVL.